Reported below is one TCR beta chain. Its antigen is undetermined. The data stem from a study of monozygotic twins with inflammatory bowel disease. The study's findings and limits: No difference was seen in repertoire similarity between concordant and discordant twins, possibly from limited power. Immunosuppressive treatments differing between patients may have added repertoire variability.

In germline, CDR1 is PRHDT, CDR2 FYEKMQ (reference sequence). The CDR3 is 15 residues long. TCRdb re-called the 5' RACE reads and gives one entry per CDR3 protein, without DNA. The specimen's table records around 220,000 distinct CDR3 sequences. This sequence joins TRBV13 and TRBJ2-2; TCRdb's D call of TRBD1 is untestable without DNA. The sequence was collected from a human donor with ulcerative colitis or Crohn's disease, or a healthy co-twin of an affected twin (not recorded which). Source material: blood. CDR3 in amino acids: CASSLPNRAGGELFF.